This TCR beta chain was sequenced in a study of response to subunit inactivated influenza vaccine. Study-level points and caveats: New T cells are recruited in small numbers by each seasonal influenza vaccination, according to the authors' suggestion.

TCRdb re-called the RT-PCR reads with MiXCR, one entry per CDR3 protein. In the table there are about 700,000 distinct CDR3 sequences, approximately 14% of which are singletons. Trimming left V 0 bases short and J 2 bases short, with 14 bases between. This CDR3 spans 16 amino acids. Germline lookup yields CDR1 DFQATT and CDR2 SNEGSKA (reference sequence). This clonotype was seen more than once but under ten times. Its specificity is unknown. The sequenced sample was PBMCs from blood, obtained roughly 15 days before vaccination. The chain has TRBV20-1 and TRBJ1-5; D gene uncertain. The TCR was taken from a man aged 50 to 60 who received an inactivated influenza vaccine. The CDR3 spells CSARDLGGVGNQPQHF. As DNA, the CDR3 is TGCAGTGCTAGAGATCTGGGAGGAGTGGGCAATCAGCCCCAGCATTTT.